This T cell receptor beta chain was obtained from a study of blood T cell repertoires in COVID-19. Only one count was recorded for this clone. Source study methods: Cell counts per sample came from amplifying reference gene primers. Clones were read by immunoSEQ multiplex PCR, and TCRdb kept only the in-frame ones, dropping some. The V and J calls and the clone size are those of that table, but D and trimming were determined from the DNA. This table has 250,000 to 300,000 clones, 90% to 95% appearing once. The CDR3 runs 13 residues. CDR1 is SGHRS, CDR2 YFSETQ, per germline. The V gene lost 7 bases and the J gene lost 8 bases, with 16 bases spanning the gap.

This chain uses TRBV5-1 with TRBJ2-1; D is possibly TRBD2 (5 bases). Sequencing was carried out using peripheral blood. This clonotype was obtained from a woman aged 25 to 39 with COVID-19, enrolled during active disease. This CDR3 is CASVLGVGDEQFF. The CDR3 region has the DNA TGCGCCAGCGTCCTCGGGGTGGGTGATGAGCAGTTCTTC. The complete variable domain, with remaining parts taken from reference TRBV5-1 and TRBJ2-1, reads KAGVTQTPRYLIKTRGQQVTLSCSPISGHRSVSWYQQTPGQGLQFLFEYFSETQRNKGNFPGRFSGRQFSNSRSEMNVSTLELGDSALYLCASVLGVGDEQFFGPGTRLTVL.